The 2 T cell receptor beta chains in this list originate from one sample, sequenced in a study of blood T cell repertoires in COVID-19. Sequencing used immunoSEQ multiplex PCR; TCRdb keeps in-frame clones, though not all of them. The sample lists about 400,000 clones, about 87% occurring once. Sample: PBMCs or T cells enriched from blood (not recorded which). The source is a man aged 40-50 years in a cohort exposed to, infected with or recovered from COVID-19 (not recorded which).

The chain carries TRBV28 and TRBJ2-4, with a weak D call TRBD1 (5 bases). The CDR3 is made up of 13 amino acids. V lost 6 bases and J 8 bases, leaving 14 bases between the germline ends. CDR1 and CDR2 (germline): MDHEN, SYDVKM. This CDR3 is CASRRQGGDIQYF. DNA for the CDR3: TGTGCCAGCAGACGTCAGGGTGGGGACATTCAGTACTTC.

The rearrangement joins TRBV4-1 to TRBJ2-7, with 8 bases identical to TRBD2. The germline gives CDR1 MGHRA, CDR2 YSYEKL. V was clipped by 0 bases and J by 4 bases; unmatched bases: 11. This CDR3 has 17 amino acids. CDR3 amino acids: CASSQDWGSGNGYEQYF. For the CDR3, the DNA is TGCGCCAGCAGCCAAGATTGGGGTAGCGGGAATGGGTACGAGCAGTACTTC.